A selection of T cell receptor beta chains follows, all from one sample in a study of cytotoxic CD8 clonotypes in ibrutinib-treated CLL. Method: immunoSEQ multiplex PCR; TCRdb's copy keeps in-frame clones and lacks some. The table lists 100,000 or so clones, 50% to 65% of them singletons. This specimen consisted of PBMCs, obtained after 24 months of ibrutinib treatment. The receptors were sampled from a human donor with chronic lymphocytic leukemia. Both conserved end residues are part of each CDR3. The D gene is left open where the match is weak. Not every row has a clone size; where given, it reads once, few, many or a size class.

clone_size,d_call,v_call,j_call,cdr3_aa,cdr3_nt
-,-,TRBV13,TRBJ2-4,CASSLVANIQYF,TGTGCCAGCAGCTTGGTAGCAAACATTCAGTACTTC
-,-,TRBV5-1,TRBJ1-1,CASSPNRMNTEAFF,TGCGCCAGCAGCCCGAACAGAATGAACACTGAAGCTTTCTTT
few,TRBD1,TRBV5-6,TRBJ1-2,CASSLEQGRANYGYTF,TGTGCCAGCAGCTTGGAACAGGGGAGGGCTAACTATGGCTACACCTTC
-,TRBD2,TRBV19,TRBJ2-2,CASSRSGSGTFNTGELFF,TGTGCCAGTAGTCGGTCCGGTAGCGGGACCTTTAACACCGGGGAGCTGTTTTTT
-,-,TRBV30,TRBJ1-2,CASDAGQNYGYTF,TGTGCCTCGGATGCGGGGCAGAATTATGGCTACACCTTC
-,-,TRBV7-9,TRBJ1-3,CASSSSSSGNTIYF,TGTGCCAGCAGCTCGTCGAGCTCTGGAAACACCATATATTTT
few,TRBD1,TRBV5-1,TRBJ2-7,CASIRDRGSSYEQYF,TGCGCCAGCATCCGGGACAGGGGGAGCTCCTACGAGCAGTACTTC
-,-,TRBV4-3,TRBJ2-7,CASSLAGYSYEQYF,TGCGCCAGCAGCCTAGCCGGGTACTCCTACGAGCAGTACTTC
-,-,TRBV4-1,TRBJ2-5,CASSQTRGTRQETQYF,TGCGCCAGCAGCCAAACTCGGGGGACCCGACAAGAGACCCAGTACTTC
-,TRBD2,TRBV15,TRBJ2-3,CATSRDYGGSTDTQYF,TGTGCCACCAGCAGAGACTACGGGGGGTCCACAGATACGCAGTATTTT
-,-,TRBV29-1,TRBJ2-1,CSVSPQGTNEQFF,TGCAGCGTTTCCCCCCAGGGGACTAATGAGCAGTTCTTC